The present entry profiles one T cell receptor beta chain with its context. Its cognate antigen is unknown. Sequencing was performed with immunoSEQ multiplex PCR; in TCRdb, only in-frame clones are kept and a portion is missing. The sample holds about 46,000 clones, 85% to 90% seen once. This entry comes from a study of OX40 agonist ivuxolimab in advanced cancers. Study context: Ivuxolimab, which patients received intravenously every 2 weeks, was dosed at 0.01 to 10 mg/kg.

Whole-study results and caveats: The average count of expanded clones was higher among CD8+ T cells than among CD4+. Both CD4+ and CD8+ T cell populations in blood had undergone clonal expansion by week 6 at 0.1 to 3.0 mg/kg.

Specimen: CD4+ or CD8+ T cells sorted from blood, collected in a trial of the OX40 agonist ivuxolimab. This receptor was identified in an adult with an advanced solid tumor such as melanoma, head and neck, liver or kidney cancer.

CDR3 nucleotides: TGTGCCAGCAGCGCAGATGGTTATAGCAATCAGCCCCAGCATTTT. Encoded protein: CASSADGYSNQPQHF. The V gene is TRBV7-9, the J gene TRBJ1-5, with D uncertain. Trimming shortened V by 5 bases and J by 0 bases, and 11 bases separated the two germline ends. The CDR3 loop spans 15 amino acids. From germline, CDR1 is SEHNR and CDR2 FQNEAQ (reference sequence).